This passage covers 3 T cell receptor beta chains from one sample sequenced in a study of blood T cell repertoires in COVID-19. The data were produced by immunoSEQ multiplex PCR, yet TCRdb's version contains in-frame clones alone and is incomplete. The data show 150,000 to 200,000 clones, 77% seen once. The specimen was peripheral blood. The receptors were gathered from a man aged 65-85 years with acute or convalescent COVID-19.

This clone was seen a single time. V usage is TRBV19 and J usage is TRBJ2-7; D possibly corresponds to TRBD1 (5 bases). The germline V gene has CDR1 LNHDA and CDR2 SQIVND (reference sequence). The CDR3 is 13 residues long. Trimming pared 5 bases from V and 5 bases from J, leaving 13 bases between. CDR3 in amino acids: CASSEREGDEQYF. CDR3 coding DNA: TGTGCCAGTAGTGAAAGGGAAGGGGACGAGCAGTACTTC.

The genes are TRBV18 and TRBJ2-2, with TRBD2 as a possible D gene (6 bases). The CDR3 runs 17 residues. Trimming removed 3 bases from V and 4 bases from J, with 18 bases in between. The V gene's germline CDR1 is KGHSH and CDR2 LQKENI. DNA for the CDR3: TGTGCCAGCTCACCGACTAGTCCGAGCGTTGGCACCGGGGAGCTGTTTTTT. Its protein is CASSPTSPSVGTGELFF. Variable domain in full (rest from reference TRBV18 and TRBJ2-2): NAGVMQNPRHLVRRRGQEARLRCSPMKGHSHVYWYRQLPEEGLKFMVYLQKENIIDESGMPKERFSAEFPKEGPSILRIQQVVRGDSAAYFCASSPTSPSVGTGELFFGEGSRLTVL.

CDR3 protein: CASSTRLASGSYNEQFF. The CDR3 coding sequence is TGTGCCAGCAGCACCCGACTGGCTAGCGGGAGTTACAATGAGCAGTTCTTC. The rearrangement joins TRBV11-2 to TRBJ2-1; 10 nucleotides align to TRBD2. The CDR3 sequence is 17 residues long. Germline CDR1 and CDR2: SGHAT and FQNNGV. The trim removed 5 bases at V and 4 bases at J, leaving 11 bases unmatched.